This paragraph reports one TCR beta chain. Its antigen is currently unknown. Data came from immunoSEQ multiplex PCR; TCRdb stores just in-frame clones and leaves some out. The table records 30,000 to 35,000 clones, 90% of them present only once. The source of the sample is a study of a mutant IDH1 vaccine in newly diagnosed glioma. Documented time point: week 47, end of study. Each dose delivered 300 ug of mutant IDH1 20-mer peptide subcutaneously with imiquimod. With 4 bases removed from V and 3 bases from J, the gap between germline ends came to 9 bases. The CDR3 consists of 13 residues. Germline V lookup: CDR1 SGHTA, CDR2 FQGNSA.

The specimen was PBMCs, collected from a glioma patient whose treatment included an IDH1 peptide vaccine. The source is a woman in her 40s with glioma. The J gene is TRBJ1-1, the V gene TRBV7-2; D possibly corresponds to TRBD1 (6 bases). CDR3 DNA: TGTGCCAGCAGCTCGCAGGGGCACACTGAAGCTTTCTTT. Protein: CASSSQGHTEAFF.